These 16 T cell receptor beta chains came from one sample sequenced in a study of beta chain features in type 1 diabetes. General study points: A moderate, significant TCRB CDR3 shortening appeared in type 1 diabetes across four CD4+ subsets.

The antigens these receptors bind are not known. The authors reverse transcribed all of the isolated RNA, so sequencing captured expressed TCRB transcripts. Sequenced by immunoSEQ multiplex PCR; TCRdb stores in-frame clones only, minus some. This table has 130,000 or so clones, approximately 15% appearing once. Sequencing was done on a sample of central memory CD4+ T cells from blood. Receptors originate from a man younger than 30 with type 1 diabetes.

Only a few counts were recorded for this clone. The sample carries other DNA sequences with the same CDR3. The rearrangement uses TRBV7-9 and TRBJ2-3; TRBD2 might be the D (6 bases). The CDR3 is made up of 14 amino acids. The germline gives CDR1 SEHNR, CDR2 FQNEAQ (reference sequence). V gave up 1 base and J gave up 5 bases, with 10 bases separating them. CDR3 residues: CASSLGLAIDTQYF. CDR3 in DNA: TGTGCCAGCAGCTTAGGCCTAGCGATAGATACGCAGTATTTT.

The J gene is TRBJ1-2, the V gene TRBV29-1; 7 bases map to TRBD1. The trim removed 7 bases at V and 13 bases at J, leaving 12 bases unmatched. Germline V gene data show CDR1 as SQVTM and CDR2 as ANQGSEA. The CDR3 extends over 11 amino acids. CDR3 nucleotide sequence: TGCAGCGGCAGGGAACAGGGGACGTTCACCTTC. This gives the protein CSGREQGTFTF.

In its sample, this clone was seen a few times. J is TRBJ1-1 and V is TRBV29-1, with D possibly TRBD1 on 5 matching bases. V lost 4 bases and J lost 3, with 12 bases in between. The CDR3 is made up of 13 amino acids. Looked up from germline, CDR1 is SQVTM and CDR2 is ANQGSEA. CDR3: CSVGGMRDTEAFF. For the CDR3, the DNA is TGCAGCGTTGGGGGGATGAGAGACACTGAAGCTTTCTTT.

Worth noting for this clone: One end of the junction is discordant with germline, which a read error may explain. The gene calls are TRBV28 and TRBJ1-4; D is ambiguous. Germline V gives CDR1 MDHEN, CDR2 SYDVKM. CDR3 length: 12 residues. CDR3 DNA sequence: TGTGCCAGCAGTTTACCTACAGAGTTTCCCAAATTT. This codes for CASSLPTEFPKF.

The chain uses TRBV13 and TRBJ1-5; 7 bases agree with TRBD1. V trimming: 4 bases; J trimming: 6 bases; junction bases outside the gene matches: 6. From germline, CDR1 is PRHDT and CDR2 FYEKMQ (reference sequence). The CDR3 contains 14 residues. CDR3 residues: CASSSGQTSQPQHF. DNA of the CDR3: TGTGCCAGCAGCTCGGGACAGACTTCTCAGCCCCAGCATTTT.

The chain links TRBV18 to TRBJ1-1, with a tentative D call TRBD1 (6 bases). With 4 bases removed from V and 0 bases from J, the gap between germline ends came to 15 bases. CDR1 and CDR2 (germline): KGHSH, LQKENI. The CDR3 length is 16 residues. The CDR3 bases are TGTGCCAGCTCACTGACTTGGACAGATATGAACACTGAAGCTTTCTTT. This codes for CASSLTWTDMNTEAFF.

This sequence joins TRBV5-6 and TRBJ1-5, with 7 bases lining up with TRBD1. The CDR3 contains 19 residues. The V gene's germline CDR1 is SGHDT and CDR2 YYEEEE. Unmatched junction bases numbered 13, after V lost 0 bases and J lost 1 base. The CDR3 region has the DNA TGTGCCAGCAGCTTGGTTAGGACAGGTTGGAATCGGAGCAATCAGCCCCAGCATTTT. It specifies CASSLVRTGWNRSNQPQHF. Variable domain in full (rest from reference TRBV5-6 and TRBJ1-5): DAGVTQSPTHLIKTRGQQVTLRCSPKSGHDTVSWYQQALGQGPQFIFQYYEEEERQRGNFPDRFSGHQFPNYSSELNVNALLLGDSALYLCASSLVRTGWNRSNQPQHFGDGTRLSIL.

To note about this clone: One end of the junction is discordant with germline, which a read error may explain. The V gene is TRBV7-6, the J gene TRBJ2-5; TRBD2 matches 12 bases. The CDR3 has 13 amino acids. In germline, CDR1 is SGHVS, CDR2 FNYEAQ. In nucleotides, the CDR3 is TGTGCTAGCAGCGGACTAGCGGGGGAGACCCAGTACTTC. This gives the protein CASSGLAGETQYF.

The V and J genes are TRBV2 and TRBJ2-3, with 8 bases fitting TRBD2. Germline V gene lookup returns CDR1 SNHLY and CDR2 FYNNEI. V was pared by 5 bases and J by 6 bases, with 10 bases of the junction left unmatched. This CDR3 spans 15 amino acids. This CDR3 is CASSPVRGGPDTQYF. In DNA, the CDR3 is TGTGCCAGCAGTCCCGTTCGGGGGGGGCCTGATACGCAGTATTTT.

There are a few counts of this clone. The chain joins TRBV7-9 to TRBJ2-3; tentatively, D is TRBD1 (6 bases). There are 14 residues in the CDR3. The ends were cut back, 5 bases at V and 2 bases at J, with 11 bases in the middle. Germline assignment: CDR1 SEHNR and CDR2 FQNEAQ (reference sequence). The CDR3 here is CASSVRQVTDTQYF. CDR3 DNA sequence: TGTGCCAGCAGCGTACGACAGGTCACAGATACGCAGTATTTT.

This chain connects TRBV27 to TRBJ2-1; the match to TRBD1 covers 8 bases. The CDR3 extends over 19 amino acids. The germline CDR1 and CDR2 sequences are MNHEY and SMNVEV (reference sequence). Unmatched junction bases numbered 16, after V lost 5 bases and J lost 1 base. The CDR3 bases are TGTGCCAGCAGTACGCAATATCAAACTGACAGGGGATCCTACAATGAGCAGTTCTTC. This translates into CASSTQYQTDRGSYNEQFF.

This clone has a count of ten or more. The rearrangement joins TRBV9 to TRBJ2-1; D not certain. Per germline, CDR1 SGDLS and CDR2 YYNGEE. This CDR3 is built from 12 residues. The V end was cut by 4 bases, the J end by 8 bases, with 10 bases between. CDR3 region: CASSPFVDEQFF. The DNA for the CDR3 is TGTGCCAGCAGCCCGTTTGTCGATGAGCAGTTCTTC.

V usage is TRBV7-9 and J usage is TRBJ2-3; no clear D. There are 17 residues in the CDR3. V lost 4 bases and J 0 bases, leaving 17 bases between the germline ends. Germline V CDR1 and CDR2: SEHNR, FQNEAQ (reference sequence). The CDR3 here is CASSSGPQSVSTDTQYF. The CDR3 DNA reads TGTGCCAGCAGCTCCGGGCCACAGTCCGTCAGCACAGATACGCAGTATTTT.

This clone was detected a few times. The genes are TRBV6-5 and TRBJ2-1; no clear D gene. The V gene lost 6 bases and the J gene lost 6 bases, with 12 bases spanning the gap. The germline gives CDR1 MNHEY, CDR2 SVGAGI. The CDR3 consists of 13 residues. CDR3 residues: CASSPEGLNEQFF. The CDR3 region has the DNA TGTGCCAGCAGCCCGGAAGGCCTCAATGAGCAGTTCTTC.

This chain uses TRBV30 with TRBJ2-5; possible D gene TRBD1, 5 bases. The CDR3 has 10 residues. Germline V gives CDR1 GTSNPN, CDR2 SVGIG (reference sequence). Trimming took off 5 bases at V and 10 bases at J, with 11 bases between the two ends. CDR3 coding DNA: TGTGCCTGGGGGGCGTGGTTCCAGTACTTC. Encoded protein: CAWGAWFQYF. The entire variable domain, with the rest obtained from reference TRBV30 and TRBJ2-5, is as follows: SQTIHQWPATLVQPVGSPLSLECTVEGTSNPNLYWYRQAAGRGLQLLFYSVGIGQISSEVPQNLSASRPQDRQFILSSKKLLLSDSGFYLCAWGAWFQYFGPGTRLLVL.

This sequence joins TRBV7-9 and TRBJ2-7; D gene uncertain. Trimming removed 5 bases from V and 2 bases from J, with 13 bases in between. This CDR3 is 14 amino acids long. Germline values: CDR1 SEHNR, CDR2 FQNEAQ (reference sequence). This CDR3 is CASSQDPDAYEQYF. The CDR3 DNA reads TGTGCCAGCAGCCAGGACCCGGATGCCTACGAGCAGTACTTC.